This section outlines one TCR beta chain sequence together with its context. The data were obtained in a study of Ad26.COV2.S vaccination and SARS-CoV-2 variants. Clones were read by immunoSEQ multiplex PCR, and TCRdb kept only the in-frame ones, dropping some. The data show under 550,000 clones, 90% seen once. After removal of 5 bases from V and 2 bases from J, the junction contained 8 bases not matched to a gene. The CDR3 runs 15 residues. CDR1 and CDR2 from the germline V gene are LGHDT and YNNKEL (reference sequence). The treatment denotes: 19 received Ad26.COV2.S at low or high dose, single or two shots; about five received placebo; per-sample allocation not given. It was on day 63 after the first vaccine or placebo injection that samples were taken.

The receptor was isolated from a person aged 18-60 years who received the Ad26.COV2.S COVID-19 vaccine or a placebo. V gene TRBV3-1 (or the pseudogene TRBV3-2) combines with J gene TRBJ1-1, with 7 bases aligning to TRBD1. Material: peripheral blood, obtained in a trial of Ad26.COV2.S vaccine versus placebo. In DNA, the CDR3 is TGTGCCAGCAGCGTACAGGGGCTCCGAAACACTGAAGCTTTCTTT. Residues: CASSVQGLRNTEAFF.